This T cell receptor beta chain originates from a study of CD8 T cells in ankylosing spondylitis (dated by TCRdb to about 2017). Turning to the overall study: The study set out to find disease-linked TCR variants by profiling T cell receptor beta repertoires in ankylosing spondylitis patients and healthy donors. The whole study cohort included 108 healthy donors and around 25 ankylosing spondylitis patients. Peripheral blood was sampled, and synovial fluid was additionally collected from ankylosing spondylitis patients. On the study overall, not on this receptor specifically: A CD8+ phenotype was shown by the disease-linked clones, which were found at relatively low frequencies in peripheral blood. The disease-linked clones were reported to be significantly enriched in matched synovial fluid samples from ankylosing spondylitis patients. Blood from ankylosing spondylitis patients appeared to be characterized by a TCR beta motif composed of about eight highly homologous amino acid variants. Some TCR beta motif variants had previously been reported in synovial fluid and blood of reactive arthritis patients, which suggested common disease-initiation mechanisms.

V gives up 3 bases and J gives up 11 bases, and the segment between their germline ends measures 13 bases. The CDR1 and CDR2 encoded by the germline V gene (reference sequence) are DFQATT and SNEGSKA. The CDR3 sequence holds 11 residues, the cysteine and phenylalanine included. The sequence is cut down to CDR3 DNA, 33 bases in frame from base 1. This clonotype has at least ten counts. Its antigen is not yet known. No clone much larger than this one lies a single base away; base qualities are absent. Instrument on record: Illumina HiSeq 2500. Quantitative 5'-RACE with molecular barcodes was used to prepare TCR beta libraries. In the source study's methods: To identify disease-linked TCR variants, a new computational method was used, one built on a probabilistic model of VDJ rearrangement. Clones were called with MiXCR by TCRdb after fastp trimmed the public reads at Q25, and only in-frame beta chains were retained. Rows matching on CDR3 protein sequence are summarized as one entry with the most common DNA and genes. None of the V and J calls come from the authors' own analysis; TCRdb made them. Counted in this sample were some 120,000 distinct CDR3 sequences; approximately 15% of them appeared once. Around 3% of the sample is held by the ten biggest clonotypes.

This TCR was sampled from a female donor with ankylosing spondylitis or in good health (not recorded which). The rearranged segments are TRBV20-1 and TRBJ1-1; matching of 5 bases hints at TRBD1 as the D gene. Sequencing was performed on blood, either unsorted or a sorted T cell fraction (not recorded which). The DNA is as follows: TGCAGTGCTAGGGAGGACACGGGGGCTTTCTTT. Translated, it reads CSAREDTGAFF.